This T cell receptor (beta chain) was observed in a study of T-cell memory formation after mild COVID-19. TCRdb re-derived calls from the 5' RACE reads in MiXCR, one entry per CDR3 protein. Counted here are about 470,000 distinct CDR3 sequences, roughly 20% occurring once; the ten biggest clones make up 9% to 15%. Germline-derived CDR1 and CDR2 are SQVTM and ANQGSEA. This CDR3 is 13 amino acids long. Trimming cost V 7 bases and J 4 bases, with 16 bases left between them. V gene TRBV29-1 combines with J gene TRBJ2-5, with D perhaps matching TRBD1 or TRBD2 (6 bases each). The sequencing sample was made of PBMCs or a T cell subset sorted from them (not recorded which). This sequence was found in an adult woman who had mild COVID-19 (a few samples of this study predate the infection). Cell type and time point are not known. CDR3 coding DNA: TGCAGCGCGAGGGGGGCGAGAGGAGAGACCCAGTACTTC. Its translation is CSARGARGETQYF.